This T cell receptor beta chain derives from a study of blood T cell repertoires in COVID-19. Study overall: Sites in the United States, Italy and Spain provided acute and convalescent COVID-19 samples.

Clones were sequenced by immunoSEQ multiplex PCR, and TCRdb holds only the in-frame ones, with some missing. The sample has more than 95,000 clones, approximately 90% seen once. The CDR3 extends over 16 amino acids. The trim removed 4 bases at V and 5 bases at J, leaving 10 bases unmatched. Per the germline V gene, CDR1 is LNHNV and CDR2 is YYDKDF (reference sequence). The genes are TRBV15 and TRBJ2-3; 9 bases fit TRBD1. The source material was peripheral blood. The origin of this receptor is a human donor in a cohort sampled during active COVID-19. The CDR3 spells CATSIKGTGWKDTQYF. Here the CDR3 DNA reads TGTGCCACCAGCATAAAAGGGACAGGGTGGAAAGATACGCAGTATTTT.